Below, 4 T cell receptor beta chains from the same sample are listed, as sequenced in a study of cytomegalovirus exposure and HLA in healthy donors. PCR was performed using 60 Vbeta and 13 Jbeta primers. Only in-frame clones appear in the TCRdb table, and some are missing; sequencing was by immunoSEQ multiplex PCR. The table records around 190,000 clones, around 75% of them present only once. The sequencing sample was made of PBMCs. The receptors originated from a female donor in good health and CMV-seronegative.

The gene calls are TRBV7-8 and TRBJ1-2; D unclear. The CDR3 totals 11 residues. Germline lookup yields CDR1 SGHVS and CDR2 FQNEAQ. Trimming took 5 bases from V and 6 from J, leaving 7 bases between them. DNA for the CDR3: TGTGCCAGCAGCGACTGGGATGGCTACACCTTC. Its translation: CASSDWDGYTF.

This clone was recorded once. The CDR3 nucleotides read TGTGCCAGCAGCATAAGACAGGGGCAGTACTTC. Translation: CASSIRQGQYF. The chain couples TRBV5-8 to TRBJ2-5; 8 nucleotides align to TRBD1. Trimming at V came to 4 bases and at J to 11 bases, leaving 4 bases not matched to a gene. The CDR3 loop spans 11 amino acids. Germline V CDR1 and CDR2: SGHTS, YDEGEE.

The chain uses TRBV11-2 and TRBJ1-1; D is perhaps TRBD1 (6 bases). Trimming removed 5 bases from V and 3 bases from J, with 13 bases in between. The CDR3 totals 14 residues. The V gene's germline CDR1 is SGHAT and CDR2 FQNNGV. CDR3: CASSPQPGDTEAFF. CDR3 coding DNA: TGTGCCAGCAGCCCACAGCCAGGGGACACTGAAGCTTTCTTT.

This clone was counted a few times. CDR3 in amino acids: CASRPQAGYTEAFF. The DNA of the CDR3 is TGTGCCAGCAGGCCCCAGGCGGGGTACACTGAAGCTTTCTTT. V usage is TRBV6-1 and J usage is TRBJ1-1; D not resolved. In germline, CDR1 is MNHNS, CDR2 SASEGT. The V end lost 6 bases, the J end lost 3 bases, and 14 bases lay between the germline ends. This CDR3 contains 14 residues.